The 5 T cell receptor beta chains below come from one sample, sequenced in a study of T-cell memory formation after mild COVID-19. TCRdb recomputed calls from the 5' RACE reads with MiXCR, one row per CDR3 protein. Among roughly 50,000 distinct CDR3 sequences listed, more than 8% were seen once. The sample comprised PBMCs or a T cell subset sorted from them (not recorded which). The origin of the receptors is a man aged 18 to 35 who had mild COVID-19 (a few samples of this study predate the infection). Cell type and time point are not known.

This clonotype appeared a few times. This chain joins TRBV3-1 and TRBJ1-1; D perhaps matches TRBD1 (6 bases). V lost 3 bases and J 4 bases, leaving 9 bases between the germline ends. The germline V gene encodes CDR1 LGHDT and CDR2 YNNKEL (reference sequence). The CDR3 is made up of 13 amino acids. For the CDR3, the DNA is TGTGCCAGCAGCCATGAAGGGGGCACTGAAGCTTTCTTT. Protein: CASSHEGGTEAFF.

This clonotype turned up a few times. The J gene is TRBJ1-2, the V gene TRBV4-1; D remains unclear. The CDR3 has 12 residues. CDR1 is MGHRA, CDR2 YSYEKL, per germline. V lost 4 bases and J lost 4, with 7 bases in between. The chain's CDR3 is CASSPVGYGYTF. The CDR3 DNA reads TGCGCCAGCAGCCCAGTGGGCTATGGCTACACCTTC.

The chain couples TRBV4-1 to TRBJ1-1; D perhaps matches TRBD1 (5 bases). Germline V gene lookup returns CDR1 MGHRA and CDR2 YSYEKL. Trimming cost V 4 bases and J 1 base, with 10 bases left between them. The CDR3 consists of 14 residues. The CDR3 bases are TGCGCCAGCAGCCCTGGCAGGGAGAACACTGAAGCTTTCTTT. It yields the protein CASSPGRENTEAFF.

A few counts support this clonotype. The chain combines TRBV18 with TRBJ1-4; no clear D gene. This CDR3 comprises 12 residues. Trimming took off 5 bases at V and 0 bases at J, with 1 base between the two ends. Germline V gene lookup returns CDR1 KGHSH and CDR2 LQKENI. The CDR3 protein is CASSSTNEKLFF. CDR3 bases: TGTGCCAGCTCATCAACTAATGAAAAACTGTTTTTT.

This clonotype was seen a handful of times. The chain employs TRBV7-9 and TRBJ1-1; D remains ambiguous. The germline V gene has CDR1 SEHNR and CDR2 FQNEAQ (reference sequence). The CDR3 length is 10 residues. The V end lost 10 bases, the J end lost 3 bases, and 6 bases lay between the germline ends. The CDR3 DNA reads TGTGCCACCCGTCACACTGAAGCTTTCTTT. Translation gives CATRHTEAFF.